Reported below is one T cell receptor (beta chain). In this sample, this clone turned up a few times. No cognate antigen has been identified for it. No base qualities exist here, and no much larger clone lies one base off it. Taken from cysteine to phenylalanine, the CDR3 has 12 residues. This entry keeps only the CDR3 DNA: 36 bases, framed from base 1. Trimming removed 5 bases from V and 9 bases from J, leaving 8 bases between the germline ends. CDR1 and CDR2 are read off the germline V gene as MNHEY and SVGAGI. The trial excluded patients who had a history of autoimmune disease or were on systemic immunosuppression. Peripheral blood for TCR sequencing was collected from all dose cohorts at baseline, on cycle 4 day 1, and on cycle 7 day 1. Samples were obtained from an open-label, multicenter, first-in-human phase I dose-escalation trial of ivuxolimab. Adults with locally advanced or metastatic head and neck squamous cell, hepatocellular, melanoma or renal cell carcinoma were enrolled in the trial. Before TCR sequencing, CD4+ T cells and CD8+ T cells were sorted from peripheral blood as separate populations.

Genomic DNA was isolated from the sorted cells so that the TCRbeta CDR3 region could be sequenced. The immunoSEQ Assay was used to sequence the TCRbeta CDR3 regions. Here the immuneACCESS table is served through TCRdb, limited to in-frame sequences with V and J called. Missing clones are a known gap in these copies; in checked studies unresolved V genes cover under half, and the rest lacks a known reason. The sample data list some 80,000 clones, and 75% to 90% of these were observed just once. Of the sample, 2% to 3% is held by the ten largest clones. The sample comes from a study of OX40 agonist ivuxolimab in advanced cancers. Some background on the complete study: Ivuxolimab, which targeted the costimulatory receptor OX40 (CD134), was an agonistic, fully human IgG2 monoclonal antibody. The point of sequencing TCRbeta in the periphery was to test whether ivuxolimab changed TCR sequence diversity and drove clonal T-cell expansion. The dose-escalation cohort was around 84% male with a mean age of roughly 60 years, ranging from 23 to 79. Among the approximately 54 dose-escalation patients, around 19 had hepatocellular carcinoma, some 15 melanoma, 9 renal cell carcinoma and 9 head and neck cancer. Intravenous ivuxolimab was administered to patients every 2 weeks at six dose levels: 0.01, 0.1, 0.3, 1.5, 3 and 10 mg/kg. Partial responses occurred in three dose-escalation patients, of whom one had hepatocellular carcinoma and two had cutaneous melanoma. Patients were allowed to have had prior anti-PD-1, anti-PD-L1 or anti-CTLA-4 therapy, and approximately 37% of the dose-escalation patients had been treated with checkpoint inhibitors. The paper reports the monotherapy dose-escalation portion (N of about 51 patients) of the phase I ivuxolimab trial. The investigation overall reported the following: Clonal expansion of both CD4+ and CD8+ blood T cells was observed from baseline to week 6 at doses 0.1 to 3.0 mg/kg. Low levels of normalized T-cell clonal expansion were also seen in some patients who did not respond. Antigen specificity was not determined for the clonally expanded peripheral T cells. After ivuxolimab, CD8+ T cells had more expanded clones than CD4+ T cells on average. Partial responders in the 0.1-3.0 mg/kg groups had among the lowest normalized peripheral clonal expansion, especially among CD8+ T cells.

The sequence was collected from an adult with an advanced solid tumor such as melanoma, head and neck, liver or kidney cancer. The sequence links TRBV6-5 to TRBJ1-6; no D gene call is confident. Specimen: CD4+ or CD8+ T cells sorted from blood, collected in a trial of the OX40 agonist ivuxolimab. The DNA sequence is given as TGTGCCAGCAGTCGCTCAGGTTCACCCCTCCACTTT. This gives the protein CASSRSGSPLHF.